This paragraph covers one T cell receptor beta chain sequence. Clinical history reported by participants formed the basis on which cohorts were assigned. Germline values: CDR1 SGHTA, CDR2 FQGTGA. This CDR3 is 14 amino acids long. Unmatched junction bases numbered 5, after V lost 5 bases and J lost 6 bases. The sample comes from a study of blood T cell repertoires in COVID-19. Study-level information: Acute-phase and convalescent COVID-19 samples originated in the United States, Italy and Spain. T cells, B-cell-depleted T cells, or PBMCs provided the cDNA or gDNA that served as material.

Methods used by the authors: Using reference gene primer amplification, nucleated cell counts were estimated. The assay was immunoSEQ multiplex PCR, and TCRdb's table has in-frame clones only and misses some. D and trimming come from the DNA, and the V and J calls and clone size come from that table. The data contain hundreds of thousands of clones, roughly 80% of them singletons. Specimen: PBMCs or T cells enriched from blood (not recorded which). The clonotype originates from a middle-aged man who had been exposed to COVID-19. V is TRBV7-3 and J is TRBJ1-2, with 11 bases matching TRBD1. In DNA form, the CDR3 reads TGTGCCAGCAGCGTGGACAGGGGGCGGGATGGCTACACCTTC. Amino acid sequence: CASSVDRGRDGYTF.